This T cell receptor (beta chain) was sequenced during a study of cytomegalovirus exposure and HLA in healthy donors. The PCR contained 60 Vbeta and 13 Jbeta primers. Using immunoSEQ multiplex PCR, the repertoire was profiled, and TCRdb retains in-frame clones only, with some absent. This table has some 180,000 clones, around 78% appearing once. Healthy donors of bone marrow made up the group. This clone was seen more than once but under ten times. Its antigen is not identified. Other DNA sequences in the sample encode the same CDR3. Study results and limitations: Reported performance of the classifier showed diagnosis of cytomegalovirus status with high specificity and sensitivity. Later on, a genetic analysis was performed. It linked a missense variant in DCLRE1C with V- and J-gene trimming of TCR beta.

CDR1 is SGHRS, CDR2 YFSETQ, per germline. V lost 1 base and J lost 0, with 4 bases in between. The length of the CDR3 is 13 residues. V usage is TRBV5-1 and J usage is TRBJ1-2; no definite D call. Sequencing was carried out using PBMCs. The TCR sequence derives from a man aged 18 to 30 in good health and CMV-seronegative. The CDR3 here is CASSLNSNYGYTF. For the CDR3, the DNA is TGCGCCAGCAGCTTGAACTCTAACTATGGCTACACCTTC.